The 13 T cell receptor beta chains reported below all come from one sample, sequenced in a study of T cells in Graves' hyperthyroidism and ophthalmopathy. There were TCR beta CDR3 regions amplified from RNA transcripts. The primer set for the first-round RT-PCR of the TCR CDR3 was HTBI. TCRdb reanalysed the multiplex PCR reads using MiXCR and keeps one entry per CDR3 protein. This sample has more than 300,000 distinct CDR3 sequences, with around a sixth found just once. The source material was blood. All receptors come from a man between 18 and 29 years old with Graves' ophthalmopathy.

The gene calls are TRBV7-9 and TRBJ1-5; 12 bases match TRBD1. The CDR3 is 17 amino acids. V was clipped by 4 bases and J by 5 bases; unmatched bases: 9. Per germline, CDR1 SEHNR and CDR2 FQNEAQ (reference sequence). CDR3 nucleotide sequence: TGTGCCAGCAGCTCCGGGACAGGGGGCGAGGGGGATCAGCCCCAGCATTTT. This sequence encodes CASSSGTGGEGDQPQHF.

The sample holds many counts of this clonotype. CDR3 sequence: CASSLTGGTNEKLFF. In DNA, the CDR3 is TGTGCCAGCAGCCTTACAGGGGGGACTAATGAAAAACTGTTTTTT. The chain couples TRBV7-9 to TRBJ1-4; TRBD1 agrees at 8 bases. The V and J ends lost 5 bases and 2 bases, in that order; junction bases with no gene match: 4. The germline CDR1 and CDR2 sequences are SEHNR and FQNEAQ (reference sequence). The CDR3 sequence is 15 residues long. The full variable domain, its missing parts supplied by reference TRBV7-9 and TRBJ1-4, is DTGVSQNPRHKITKRGQNVTFRCDPISEHNRLYWYRQTLGQGPEFLTYFQNEAQLEKSRLLSDRFSAERPKGSFSTLEIQRTEQGDSAMYLCASSLTGGTNEKLFFGSGTQLSVL.

This clonotype has more than one count but fewer than ten. The chain is built from TRBV29-1 and TRBJ2-7; TRBD1 is a possible D gene (6 bases). CDR3 length: 12 amino acids. Germline CDR1 and CDR2: SQVTM and ANQGSEA. Trimming pared 3 bases from V and 9 bases from J, leaving 15 bases between. CDR3 sequence: CSVDSQGSRQYF. The CDR3 DNA is TGCAGCGTTGACTCGCAGGGGTCGCGGCAGTACTTC.

This clonotype was observed many times. The rearrangement uses TRBV12-3 or TRBV12-4 and TRBJ1-1, with a tentative D call TRBD1 (5 bases). The CDR3 has 14 amino acids. Trimming left V 2 bases short and J 6 bases short, with 13 bases between. The CDR3 loop is CASSLQGTVPEAFF. The CDR3 DNA follows: TGTGCCAGCAGTTTACAGGGTACGGTCCCTGAAGCTTTCTTT.

This clonotype was picked up many times. This sequence joins TRBV27 and TRBJ1-6; D gene unclear. From germline, CDR1 is MNHEY and CDR2 SMNVEV (reference sequence). The V end was cut by 7 bases, the J end by 9 bases, with 13 bases between. The CDR3 runs to 13 residues. CDR3 nucleotide sequence: TGTGCCAGCAAGGGTACAACTGGTTCACCCCTCCACTTT. This translates into CASKGTTGSPLHF.

This clonotype was detected ten times or more. The chain links TRBV11-2 to TRBJ1-2, with 7 bases aligning to TRBD1. The CDR3 spans 15 residues. Trimming at V came to 1 base and at J to 5 bases, leaving 7 bases not matched to a gene. CDR1 SGHAT and CDR2 FQNNGV come from the germline V gene. The CDR3 DNA follows: TGTGCCAGCAGCTTAGCGGGGGGGGGACAGTATGGCTACACCTTC. Its protein is CASSLAGGGQYGYTF.

There are a few counts of this clonotype. The J gene is TRBJ1-1, the V gene TRBV2; 12 bases are shared with TRBD1. The V gene end was trimmed by 6 bases and the J gene end by 7 bases; junction bases not matched to a gene: 9. Germline V gene data show CDR1 as SNHLY and CDR2 as FYNNEI. CDR3 size: 15 residues. The CDR3 loop reads CASREDRDRGLEAFF. DNA of the CDR3: TGTGCCAGCAGGGAGGACCGGGACAGGGGGCTTGAAGCTTTCTTT.

This clonotype was seen at least ten times. This chain joins TRBV7-8 and TRBJ2-1; D remains unclear. This CDR3 spans 13 amino acids. V was cut by 1 base and J by 9 bases, with 10 bases left in between. Germline CDR1 reads SGHVS; CDR2 reads FQNEAQ. The CDR3 protein is CASSLDGVSEQFF. The CDR3 DNA reads TGTGCCAGCAGCTTAGATGGGGTCTCTGAGCAGTTCTTC.

In its sample, this clonotype was seen a few times. The rearrangement uses TRBV10-3 and TRBJ2-5; 7 bases line up with TRBD1. V gave up 4 bases and J gave up 0 bases; unmatched junction bases: 5. Per germline, CDR1 ENHRY and CDR2 SYGVKD. CDR3 length: 15 amino acids. DNA for the CDR3: TGTGCCATCAGTGGGGGACAGTCGTACCAAGAGACCCAGTACTTC. This sequence encodes CAISGGQSYQETQYF.

This clonotype was seen a few times. The chain links TRBV7-9 to TRBJ2-2; D might be TRBD1 (6 bases). In germline, CDR1 is SEHNR, CDR2 FQNEAQ (reference sequence). V was pared by 5 bases and J by 1 base, with 11 bases between. This CDR3 has 15 residues. The chain's CDR3 is CASSGADRNTGELFF. The DNA of the CDR3 is TGTGCCAGCAGCGGGGCGGACAGGAACACCGGGGAGCTGTTTTTT.

In its sample, this clonotype was seen a few times. This rearrangement joins TRBV9 to TRBJ1-6, with D tentatively TRBD1 (5 bases). The CDR3 sequence is 13 residues long. Germline V gene sequence: CDR1 SGDLS, CDR2 YYNGEE. Trimming pared 1 base from V and 10 bases from J, leaving 9 bases between. CDR3 DNA: TGTGCCAGCAGCGTATCAGGGAACTCACCCCTCCACTTT. Translation: CASSVSGNSPLHF.

The DNA for the CDR3 is TGTGCCAGCTCACCACGGGGGGACCAAGAGACCCAGTACTTC. This sequence encodes CASSPRGDQETQYF. The chain joins TRBV18 to TRBJ2-5, with D perhaps TRBD2 (6 bases). The CDR3 has 14 residues. The V gene's germline CDR1 is KGHSH and CDR2 LQKENI. The V gene lost 1 base and the J gene lost 0 bases, with 6 bases spanning the gap.

This clonotype was detected a few times. The chain couples TRBV4-1 to TRBJ2-5; 10 nucleotides match TRBD1. This CDR3 has 15 residues. J lost 4 bases, V lost 2 bases, and 4 bases had no gene match. Germline assignment: CDR1 MGHRA and CDR2 YSYEKL. The CDR3 coding sequence is TGCGCCAGCAGCCAACCCGGGACAGGGGCAGAGACCCAGTACTTC. Residues: CASSQPGTGAETQYF.